The sequence of this TCR beta chain was determined in a study of Ad26.COV2.S vaccination and SARS-CoV-2 variants. Trimming cost V 5 bases and J 6 bases, with 16 bases left between them. The CDR3 length is 14 residues. Germline assignment: CDR1 LGHDT and CDR2 YNNKEL (reference sequence). Measured with immunoSEQ multiplex PCR; TCRdb has only the in-frame clones, and not every one. The sample lists around 450,000 clones, roughly 90% occurring once. Treatment indicated: some 19 received Ad26.COV2.S at low or high dose, single or two shots; about five received placebo; per-sample allocation not given. Day 63 after the first injection of vaccine or placebo was the sampling time.

The chain carries TRBV3-1 (or the pseudogene TRBV3-2) and TRBJ1-1, with D possibly being TRBD1 (6 bases). The sample here was peripheral blood, taken in a trial of Ad26.COV2.S vaccine versus placebo. This clonotype originated in a person between 18 and 59 years old who received the Ad26.COV2.S COVID-19 vaccine or a placebo. CDR3 residues: CASSGEGGSSEAFF. CDR3 in DNA: TGTGCCAGCAGCGGAGAAGGGGGGTCCTCTGAAGCTTTCTTT.